Following are 9 T cell receptor beta chains from one sample sequenced in a study of blood T cell repertoires in COVID-19. TCRdb's copy holds only in-frame clones and misses some; the assay was immunoSEQ multiplex PCR. Of roughly 160,000 clones listed, about 87% were seen once; the top ten hold approximately 24%. The sequencing sample was made of peripheral blood. These receptors were obtained from a man between 60 and 75 years old with acute or convalescent COVID-19.

Concerning this clone: The junction and the germline gene differ at one end; a read error may be behind it. This chain links TRBV24-1 with TRBJ2-2; 7 positions agree with TRBD1. The germline V gene has CDR1 KGHDR and CDR2 SFDVKD. This CDR3 spans 15 amino acids. CDR3 protein: CATSDPTGNNGELFF. The CDR3 DNA reads TGTGCCACCAGTGACCCGACAGGGAACAACGGGGAGCTGTTTTTT.

V gene TRBV6-2 or TRBV6-3 combines with J gene TRBJ2-1; D gene uncertain. The V end was cut by 4 bases, the J end by 3 bases, with 13 bases between. This CDR3 region has 15 residues. Per the germline V gene, CDR1 is MNHEY and CDR2 is SVGEGT. This CDR3 is CASSWAPPGYNEQFF. The CDR3 coding sequence is TGTGCCAGCAGTTGGGCCCCCCCAGGCTACAATGAGCAGTTCTTC.

This clone has only one observation. In nucleotides, the CDR3 is TGTGCCAGCTCACCAAGGGGACAGGGGAATGAAAAACTGTTTTTT. It is translated as CASSPRGQGNEKLFF. This chain uses TRBV18 with TRBJ1-4, with 10 bases matching TRBD1. Germline V lookup: CDR1 KGHSH, CDR2 LQKENI. This CDR3 spans 15 amino acids. V dropped 2 bases and J dropped 5; count of bases not matched to a gene: 2.

The V call is TRBV11-2, the J call TRBJ2-7, with 10 bases lining up with TRBD2. V dropped 6 bases and J dropped 3; count of bases not matched to a gene: 5. Germline V lookup: CDR1 SGHAT, CDR2 FQNNGV. The CDR3 length is 14 residues. Here the CDR3 reads CASSGASGGYEQYF. The CDR3 nucleotides read TGTGCCAGCAGTGGGGCTAGCGGGGGCTACGAGCAGTACTTC.

The rearrangement joins TRBV12-5 to TRBJ1-2; TRBD1 matches at 10 bases. Trimming cost V 5 bases and J 4 bases; bases outside gene matches: 1. This CDR3 spans 13 amino acids. Germline V gene lookup returns CDR1 LGHNT and CDR2 FRNRAP. CDR3 in amino acids: CASGDRGLYGYTF. For the CDR3, the DNA is TGTGCTAGTGGTGACAGGGGGCTCTATGGCTACACCTTC.

The chain carries TRBV9 and TRBJ1-4; D is possibly TRBD1 (6 bases). The CDR3 extends over 15 amino acids. Germline-derived CDR1 and CDR2 are SGDLS and YYNGEE. V lost 0 bases, J lost 5 bases, and 11 bases lay in between. The CDR3 DNA sequence: TGTGCCAGCAGCGTAGGCAGGGGAGGGAATGAAAAACTGTTTTTT. Translating gives CASSVGRGGNEKLFF.

This chain uses TRBV19 with TRBJ1-1; TRBD1 might be the D (6 bases). The CDR3 consists of 12 residues. Per germline, CDR1 LNHDA and CDR2 SQIVND (reference sequence). Between the trimmed V and J ends, which lost 6 bases and 5 bases, there was a span of 10 bases. In DNA, the CDR3 is TGTGCCAGTAGCAACAGGGTGACTGAAGCTTTCTTT. This translates into CASSNRVTEAFF.

This chain connects TRBV11-3 to TRBJ2-4, with 9 nucleotides matching TRBD1. This CDR3 spans 15 amino acids. Germline values: CDR1 SGHNT, CDR2 YENEEA. The junction had 6 bases not matched to a gene; V was cut back by 5 bases and J by 4 bases. CDR3 nucleotides: TGTGCCAGCAGCCCGAGGACAGGGGCAAAAAACATTCAGTACTTC. Amino acids: CASSPRTGAKNIQYF. Looking up the rest from reference TRBV11-3 and TRBJ2-4 gives the full variable domain: EAGVVQSPRYKIIEKKQPVAFWCNPISGHNTLYWYLQNLGQGPELLIRYENEEAVDDSQLPKDRFSAERLKGVDSTLKIQPAELGDSAVYLCASSPRTGAKNIQYFGAGTRLSVL.

The chain uses TRBV9 and TRBJ1-1; weak D call: TRBD1 (5 bases). The CDR3 extends over 15 amino acids. Trimming left V 4 bases short and J 4 bases short, with 17 bases between. Per the germline V gene, CDR1 is SGDLS and CDR2 is YYNGEE. Here the CDR3 DNA reads TGTGCCAGCAGCCAATTTTCGGGGGGAATCACTGAAGCTTTCTTT. Residues: CASSQFSGGITEAFF.